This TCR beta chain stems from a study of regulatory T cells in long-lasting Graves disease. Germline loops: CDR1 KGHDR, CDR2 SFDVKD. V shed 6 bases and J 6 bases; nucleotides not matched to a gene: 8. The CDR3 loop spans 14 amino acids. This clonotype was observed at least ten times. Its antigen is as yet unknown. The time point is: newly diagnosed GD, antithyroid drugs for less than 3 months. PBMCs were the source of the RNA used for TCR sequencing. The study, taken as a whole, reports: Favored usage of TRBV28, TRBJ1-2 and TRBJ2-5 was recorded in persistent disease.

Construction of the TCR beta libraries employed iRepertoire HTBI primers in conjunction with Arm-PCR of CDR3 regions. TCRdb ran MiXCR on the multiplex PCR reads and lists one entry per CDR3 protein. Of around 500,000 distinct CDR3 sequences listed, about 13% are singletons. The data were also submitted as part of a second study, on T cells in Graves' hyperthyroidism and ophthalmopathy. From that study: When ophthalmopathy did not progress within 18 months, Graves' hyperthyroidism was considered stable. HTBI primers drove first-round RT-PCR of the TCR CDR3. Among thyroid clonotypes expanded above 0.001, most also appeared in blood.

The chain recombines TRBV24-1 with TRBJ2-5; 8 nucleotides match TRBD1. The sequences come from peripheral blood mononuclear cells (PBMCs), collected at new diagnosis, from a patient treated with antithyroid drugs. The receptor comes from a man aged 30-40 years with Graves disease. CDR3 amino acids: CATSQGQAFKTQYF. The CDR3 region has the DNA TGTGCCACCAGTCAGGGACAGGCTTTCAAGACCCAGTACTTC.